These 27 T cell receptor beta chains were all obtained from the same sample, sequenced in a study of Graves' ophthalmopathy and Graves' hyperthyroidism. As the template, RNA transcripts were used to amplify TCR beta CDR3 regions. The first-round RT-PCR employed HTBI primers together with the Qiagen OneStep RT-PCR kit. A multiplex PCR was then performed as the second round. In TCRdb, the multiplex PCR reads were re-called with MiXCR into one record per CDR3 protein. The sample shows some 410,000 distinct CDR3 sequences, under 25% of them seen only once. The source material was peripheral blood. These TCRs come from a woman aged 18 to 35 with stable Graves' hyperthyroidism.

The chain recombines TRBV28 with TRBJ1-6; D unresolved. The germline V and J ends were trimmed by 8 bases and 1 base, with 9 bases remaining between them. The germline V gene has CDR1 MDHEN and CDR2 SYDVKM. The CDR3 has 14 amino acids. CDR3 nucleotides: TGTGCCAGCGTAACAGATTCCTATAATTCACCCCTCCACTTT. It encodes CASVTDSYNSPLHF. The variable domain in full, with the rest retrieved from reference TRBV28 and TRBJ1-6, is DVKVTQSSRYLVKRTGEKVFLECVQDMDHENMFWYRQDPGLGLRLIYFSYDVKMKEKGDIPEGYSVSREKKERFSLILESASTNQTSMYLCASVTDSYNSPLHFGNGTRLTVT.

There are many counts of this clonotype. In DNA form, the CDR3 reads TGTGCCAGCAGCCTCAGGACTAGCGGGAGACAGACCCAGTACTTC. Translated, it gives CASSLRTSGRQTQYF. The rearrangement joins TRBV7-2 to TRBJ2-5; 13 bases match TRBD2. V lost 5 bases to trimming and J lost 6 bases; unmatched junction nucleotides: 6. The CDR3 runs to 15 residues. The germline V gene encodes CDR1 SGHTA and CDR2 FQGNSA.

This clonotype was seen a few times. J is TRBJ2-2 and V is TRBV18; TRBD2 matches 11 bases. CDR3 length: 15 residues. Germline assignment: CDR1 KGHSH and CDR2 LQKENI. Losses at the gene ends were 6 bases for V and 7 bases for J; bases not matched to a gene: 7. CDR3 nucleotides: TGTGCCAGCTCCCACACTAGCGGGAGACTCGGGGAGCTGTTTTTT. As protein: CASSHTSGRLGELFF.

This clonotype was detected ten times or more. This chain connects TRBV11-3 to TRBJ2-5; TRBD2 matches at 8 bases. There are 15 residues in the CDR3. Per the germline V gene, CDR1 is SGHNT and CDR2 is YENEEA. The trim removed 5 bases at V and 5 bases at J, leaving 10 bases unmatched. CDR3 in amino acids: CASSPRGLGGETQYF. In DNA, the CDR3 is TGTGCCAGCAGCCCTCGGGGACTAGGGGGGGAGACCCAGTACTTC.

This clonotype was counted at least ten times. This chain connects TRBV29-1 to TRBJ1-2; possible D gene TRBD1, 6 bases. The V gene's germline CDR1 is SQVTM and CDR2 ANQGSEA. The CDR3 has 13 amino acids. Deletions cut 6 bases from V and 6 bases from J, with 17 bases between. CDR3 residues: CSVYGGSQHGYTF. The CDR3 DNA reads TGCAGCGTGTATGGGGGCTCTCAACATGGCTACACCTTC.

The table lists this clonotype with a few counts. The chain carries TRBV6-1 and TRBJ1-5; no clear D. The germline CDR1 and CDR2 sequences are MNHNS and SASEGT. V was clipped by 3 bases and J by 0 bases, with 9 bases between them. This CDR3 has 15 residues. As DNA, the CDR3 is TGTGCCAGCAGTGACCTCGCGGGTAGCAATCAGCCCCAGCATTTT. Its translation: CASSDLAGSNQPQHF.

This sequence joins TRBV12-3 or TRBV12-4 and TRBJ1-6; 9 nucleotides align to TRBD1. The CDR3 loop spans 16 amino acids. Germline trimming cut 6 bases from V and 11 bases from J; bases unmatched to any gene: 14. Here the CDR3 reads CASRGDRVKLVAPLHF. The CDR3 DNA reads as TGTGCCAGCAGGGGGGACAGGGTGAAATTGGTGGCACCCCTCCACTTT.

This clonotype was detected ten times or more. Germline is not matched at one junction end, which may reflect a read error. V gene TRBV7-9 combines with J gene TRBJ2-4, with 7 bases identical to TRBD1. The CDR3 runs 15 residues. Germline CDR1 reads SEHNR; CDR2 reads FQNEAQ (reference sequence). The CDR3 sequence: CASSSNDRAKNIKYF. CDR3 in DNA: TGTGCCAGCAGCTCGAACGACAGGGCGAAAAACATTAAGTACTTC. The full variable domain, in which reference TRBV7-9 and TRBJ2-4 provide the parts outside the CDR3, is DTGVSQNPRHKITKRGQNVTFRCDPISEHNRLYWYRQTLGQGPEFLTYFQNEAQLEKSRLLSDRFSAERPKGSFSTLEIQRTEQGDSAMYLCASSSNDRAKNIKYFGAGTRLSVL.

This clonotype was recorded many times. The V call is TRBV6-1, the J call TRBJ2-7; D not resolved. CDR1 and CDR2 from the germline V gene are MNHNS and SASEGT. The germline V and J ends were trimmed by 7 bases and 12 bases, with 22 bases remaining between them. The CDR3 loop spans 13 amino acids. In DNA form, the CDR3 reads TGTGCCAGCACCCCGGGCCTTCCCACCCCCCCGTACTTC. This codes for CASTPGLPTPPYF.

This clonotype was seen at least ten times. CDR3 bases: TGTGCCAGCAGTGAAAGGACCCTTAGGGAGAACACTGAAGCTTTCTTT. Translating gives CASSERTLRENTEAFF. This chain connects TRBV6-1 to TRBJ1-1, with D unclear. The CDR3 runs 16 residues. CDR1 is MNHNS, CDR2 SASEGT, per germline. The V end was cut by 2 bases, the J end by 1 base, with 14 bases between.

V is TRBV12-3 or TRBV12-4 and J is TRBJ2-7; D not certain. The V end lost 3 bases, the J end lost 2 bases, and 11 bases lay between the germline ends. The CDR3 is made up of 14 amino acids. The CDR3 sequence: CASSLKGYTYEQYF. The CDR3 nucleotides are TGTGCCAGCAGTTTGAAGGGCTACACCTACGAGCAGTACTTC.

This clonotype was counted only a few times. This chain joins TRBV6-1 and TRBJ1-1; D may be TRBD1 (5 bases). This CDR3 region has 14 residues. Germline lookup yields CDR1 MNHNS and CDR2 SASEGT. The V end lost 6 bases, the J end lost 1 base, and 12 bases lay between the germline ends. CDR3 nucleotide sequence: TGTGCCAGCAGCCGGGGCGGCAGGAACACTGAAGCTTTCTTT. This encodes CASSRGGRNTEAFF.

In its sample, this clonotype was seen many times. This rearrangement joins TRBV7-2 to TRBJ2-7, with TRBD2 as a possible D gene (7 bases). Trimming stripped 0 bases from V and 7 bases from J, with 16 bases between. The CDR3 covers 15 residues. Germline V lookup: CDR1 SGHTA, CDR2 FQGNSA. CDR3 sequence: CASSLAVGGLWEQYF. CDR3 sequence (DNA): TGTGCCAGCAGCTTAGCGGTGGGGGGGCTCTGGGAGCAGTACTTC.

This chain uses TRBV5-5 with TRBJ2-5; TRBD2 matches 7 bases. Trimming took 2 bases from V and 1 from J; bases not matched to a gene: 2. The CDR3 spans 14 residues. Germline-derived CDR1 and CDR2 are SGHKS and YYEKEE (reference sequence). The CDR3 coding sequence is TGTGCCAGCAGCTTTCTAGCGGCCCAAGAGACCCAGTACTTC. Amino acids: CASSFLAAQETQYF. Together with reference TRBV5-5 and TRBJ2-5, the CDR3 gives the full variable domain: DAGVTQSPTHLIKTRGQQVTLRCSPISGHKSVSWYQQVLGQGPQFIFQYYEKEERGRGNFPDRFSARQFPNYSSELNVNALLLGDSALYLCASSFLAAQETQYFGPGTRLLVL.

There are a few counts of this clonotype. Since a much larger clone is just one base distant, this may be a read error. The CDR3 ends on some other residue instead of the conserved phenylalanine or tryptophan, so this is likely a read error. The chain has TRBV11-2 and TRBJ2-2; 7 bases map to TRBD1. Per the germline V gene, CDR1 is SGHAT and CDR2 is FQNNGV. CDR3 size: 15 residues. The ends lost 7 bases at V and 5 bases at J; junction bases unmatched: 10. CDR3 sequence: CASTPRTGGTGELFS. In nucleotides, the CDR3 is TGTGCCAGCACGCCGAGGACAGGCGGAACCGGGGAGCTGTTTTCT.

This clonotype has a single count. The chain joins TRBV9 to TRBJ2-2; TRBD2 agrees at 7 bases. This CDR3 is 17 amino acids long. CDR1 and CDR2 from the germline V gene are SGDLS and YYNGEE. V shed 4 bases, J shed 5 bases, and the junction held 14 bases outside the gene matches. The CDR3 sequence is CASSPFITGGGTGELFF. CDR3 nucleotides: TGTGCCAGCAGCCCCTTCATCACGGGGGGAGGTACCGGGGAGCTGTTTTTT.

The CDR3 loop reads CASRLEISGSEHEQYF. The CDR3 DNA is TGTGCCAGCAGACTGGAGATTAGCGGGAGTGAGCACGAGCAGTACTTC. The genes are TRBV2 and TRBJ2-7, with 9 positions matching TRBD2. J gave up 5 bases and V 6 bases, and 14 bases lay outside the gene matches. The CDR3 sequence is 16 residues long. The germline V gene has CDR1 SNHLY and CDR2 FYNNEI.

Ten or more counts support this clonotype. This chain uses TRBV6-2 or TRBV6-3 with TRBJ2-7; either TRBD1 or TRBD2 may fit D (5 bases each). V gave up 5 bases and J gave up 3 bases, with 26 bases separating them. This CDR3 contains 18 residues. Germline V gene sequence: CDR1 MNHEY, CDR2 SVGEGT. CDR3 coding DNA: TGTGCCAGCAGTCCCGGGACCCGAAGGACACGTCCTGTCTACGAGCAGTACTTC. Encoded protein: CASSPGTRRTRPVYEQYF.

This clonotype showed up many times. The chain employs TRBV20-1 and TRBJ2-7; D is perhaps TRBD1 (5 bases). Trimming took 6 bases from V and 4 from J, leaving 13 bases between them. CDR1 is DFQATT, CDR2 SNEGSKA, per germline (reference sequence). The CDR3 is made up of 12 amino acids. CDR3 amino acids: CSAGRIQYEQYF. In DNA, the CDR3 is TGCAGTGCGGGGCGCATCCAATACGAGCAGTACTTC.

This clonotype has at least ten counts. CDR3 nucleotide sequence: TGTGCCAGTAGCCAGGGGGAGCATAGCAATCAGCCCCAGCATTTT. Translated: CASSQGEHSNQPQHF. The rearrangement joins TRBV19 to TRBJ1-5; 7 bases match TRBD1. CDR3 size: 15 residues. The J segment lost 0 bases and the V segment lost 6 bases, leaving 5 bases of the junction unmatched. In germline, CDR1 is LNHDA, CDR2 SQIVND (reference sequence). The full variable domain, in which reference TRBV19 and TRBJ1-5 provide the parts outside the CDR3, is DGGITQSPKYLFRKEGQNVTLSCEQNLNHDAMYWYRQDPGQGLRLIYYSQIVNDFQKGDIAEGYSVSREKKESFPLTVTSAQKNPTAFYLCASSQGEHSNQPQHFGDGTRLSIL.

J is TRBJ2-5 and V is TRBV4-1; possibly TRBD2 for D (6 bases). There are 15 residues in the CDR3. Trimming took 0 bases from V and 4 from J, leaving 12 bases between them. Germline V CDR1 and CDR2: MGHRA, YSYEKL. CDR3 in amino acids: CASSQDGSGGETQYF. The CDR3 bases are TGCGCCAGCAGCCAAGATGGTAGCGGAGGAGAGACCCAGTACTTC.

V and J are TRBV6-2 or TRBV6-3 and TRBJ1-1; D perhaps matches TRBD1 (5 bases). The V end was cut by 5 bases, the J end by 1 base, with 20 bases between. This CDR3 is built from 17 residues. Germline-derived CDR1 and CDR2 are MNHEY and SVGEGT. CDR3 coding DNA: TGTGCCAGCAGTACTAACTTTCGGGGGAGCACGAACACTGAAGCTTTCTTT. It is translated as CASSTNFRGSTNTEAFF.

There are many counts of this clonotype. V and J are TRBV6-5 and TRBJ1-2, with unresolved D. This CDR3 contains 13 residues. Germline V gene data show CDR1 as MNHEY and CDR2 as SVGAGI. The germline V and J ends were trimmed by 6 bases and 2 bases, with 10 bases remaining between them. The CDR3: CASSYGFNYGYTF. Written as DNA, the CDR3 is TGTGCCAGCAGCTACGGCTTCAACTATGGCTACACCTTC.

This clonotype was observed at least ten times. CDR3 loop: CSVESALGSETQYF. The DNA of the CDR3 is TGCAGCGTTGAATCCGCCCTCGGGTCGGAGACCCAGTACTTC. The chain couples TRBV29-1 to TRBJ2-5; D is unresolved. Germline CDR1 reads SQVTM; CDR2 reads ANQGSEA. The CDR3 extends over 14 amino acids. V was trimmed by 2 bases and J by 5 bases, leaving 15 bases between them. Using reference TRBV29-1 and TRBJ2-5 for the parts outside the CDR3, the full variable domain is SAVISQKPSRDICQRGTSLTIQCQVDSQVTMMFWYRQQPGQSLTLIATANQGSEATYESGFVIDKFPISRPNLTFSTLTVSNMSPEDSSIYLCSVESALGSETQYFGPGTRLLVL.

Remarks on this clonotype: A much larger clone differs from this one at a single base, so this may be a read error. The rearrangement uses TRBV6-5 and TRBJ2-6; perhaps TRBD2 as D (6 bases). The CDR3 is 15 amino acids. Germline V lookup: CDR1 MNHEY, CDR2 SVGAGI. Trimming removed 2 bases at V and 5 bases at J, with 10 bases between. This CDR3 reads CASSYAGSWANVLTF. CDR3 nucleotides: TGTGCCAGCAGTTACGCGGGGTCATGGGCCAACGTCCTGACTTTC.

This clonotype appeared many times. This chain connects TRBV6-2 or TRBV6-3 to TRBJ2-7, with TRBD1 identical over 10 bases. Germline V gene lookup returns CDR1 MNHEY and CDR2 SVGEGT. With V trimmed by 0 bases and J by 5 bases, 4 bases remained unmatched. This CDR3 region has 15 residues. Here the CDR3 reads CASSYSRTGGNEQYF. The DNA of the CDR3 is TGTGCCAGCAGTTACTCGCGGACAGGGGGGAACGAGCAGTACTTC.

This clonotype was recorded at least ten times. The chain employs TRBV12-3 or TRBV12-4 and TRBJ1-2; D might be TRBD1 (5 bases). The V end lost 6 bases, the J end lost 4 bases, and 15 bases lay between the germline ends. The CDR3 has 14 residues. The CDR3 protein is CASRRGMGRYGYTF. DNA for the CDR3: TGTGCCAGCAGGCGTGGCATGGGACGCTATGGCTACACCTTC.